The 27 T cell receptor beta chains below were found in one sample sequenced in a study of blood T cell repertoires in COVID-19. Data came from immunoSEQ multiplex PCR; TCRdb stores just in-frame clones and leaves some out. The sample lists approximately 200,000 clones; about 87% were seen once. The sequenced material came from PBMCs or T cells enriched from blood (not recorded which). The receptors were sampled from a young man who had recovered from COVID-19.

This chain connects TRBV28 to TRBJ1-2; 7 positions match TRBD1. The CDR3 totals 14 residues. Per the germline V gene, CDR1 is MDHEN and CDR2 is SYDVKM. Trimming removed 2 bases from V and 6 bases from J; junction bases left unmatched: 6. The CDR3 sequence: CASSLRDRGDGYTF. The DNA for the CDR3 is TGTGCCAGCAGTTTAAGGGACAGAGGAGATGGCTACACCTTC.

This rearrangement joins TRBV5-1 to TRBJ1-1; D perhaps matches TRBD1 (5 bases). Looked up from germline, CDR1 is SGHRS and CDR2 is YFSETQ. CDR3 length: 13 amino acids. V was trimmed by 0 bases and J by 7 bases, leaving 10 bases between them. Here the CDR3 reads CASSLAVGLEAFF. CDR3 in DNA: TGCGCCAGCAGCTTGGCCGTGGGGCTTGAAGCTTTCTTT.

This chain joins TRBV5-1 and TRBJ1-2; a possible D gene is TRBD1 (5 bases). CDR3 length equals 13 residues. Germline V CDR1 and CDR2: SGHRS, YFSETQ. With 4 bases removed from V and 3 bases from J, the gap between germline ends came to 10 bases. CDR3 bases: TGCGCCAGCAGCCCTACGACAGACTATGGCTACACCTTC. Translating gives CASSPTTDYGYTF.

The rearrangement uses TRBV11-3 and TRBJ2-7; 13 bases map to TRBD2. CDR3 size: 17 residues. V lost 3 bases to trimming and J lost 2 bases; unmatched junction nucleotides: 7. The germline V gene encodes CDR1 SGHNT and CDR2 YENEEA. The CDR3 sequence is CASSFSGTSGTPYEQYF. DNA for the CDR3: TGTGCCAGCAGCTTCTCCGGGACTAGCGGGACCCCCTACGAGCAGTACTTC.

Here the CDR3 DNA reads TGTGCCAGCAGCTTATCCGGGGACATTCAGTACTTC. Its translation is CASSLSGDIQYF. The chain links TRBV7-2 to TRBJ2-4, with D perhaps TRBD2 (5 bases). CDR1 and CDR2 from the germline V gene are SGHTA and FQGNSA. Between the trimmed V and J ends, which lost 2 bases and 8 bases, there was a span of 7 bases. This CDR3 spans 12 amino acids.

The genes are TRBV19 and TRBJ1-2, with 8 bases identical to TRBD1. This CDR3 is built from 13 residues. J lost 4 bases, V lost 3 bases, and 1 base had no gene match. CDR1 is LNHDA, CDR2 SQIVND, per germline (reference sequence). The CDR3 reads CASSMDRAYGYTF. The CDR3 coding sequence is TGTGCCAGTAGTATGGACAGGGCCTATGGCTACACCTTC.

The genes are TRBV5-4 and TRBJ1-1, with D maybe TRBD1 (6 bases). The germline gives CDR1 SGHNT, CDR2 YYREEE (reference sequence). This CDR3 contains 14 residues. The V and J ends lost 5 bases and 6 bases respectively, with 17 bases between them. The CDR3 bases are TGTGCCAGCAGTCCTCGGACAGTTCTTTCTGAAGCTTTCTTT. It encodes CASSPRTVLSEAFF. Using reference TRBV5-4 and TRBJ1-1 for the parts outside the CDR3, the full variable domain is ETGVTQSPTHLIKTRGQQVTLRCSSQSGHNTVSWYQQALGQGPQFIFQYYREEENGRGNFPPRFSGLQFPNYSSELNVNALELDDSALYLCASSPRTVLSEAFFGQGTRLTVV.

Worth noting for this clone: This sample includes further DNA sequences coding for the same CDR3. The chain links TRBV12-3 or TRBV12-4 to TRBJ1-1; D gene ambiguous. The CDR3 is 13 residues long. The V gene lost 2 bases and the J gene lost 1 base, with 5 bases spanning the gap. The chain's CDR3 is CASSLTGNTEAFF. The CDR3 nucleotides are TGTGCCAGCAGTTTAACCGGGAACACTGAAGCTTTCTTT.

J is TRBJ2-7 and V is TRBV9; D may be TRBD2 (6 bases). Germline V CDR1 and CDR2: SGDLS, YYNGEE. Trimming shortened V by 0 bases and J by 4 bases, and 14 bases separated the two germline ends. There are 15 residues in the CDR3. This CDR3 reads CASSVAPGDPYEQYF. CDR3 DNA: TGTGCCAGCAGCGTAGCTCCGGGGGACCCATACGAGCAGTACTTC.

V and J are TRBV6-2 or TRBV6-3 and TRBJ2-7, with D perhaps TRBD2 (5 bases). The V and J ends lost 2 bases and 0 bases respectively, with 8 bases between them. Looked up from germline, CDR1 is MNHEY and CDR2 is SVGEGT. The CDR3 totals 14 residues. CDR3 coding DNA: TGTGCCAGCAGTTACATGGGGAGCTCCTACGAGCAGTACTTC. This gives the protein CASSYMGSSYEQYF.

This sequence joins TRBV7-2 and TRBJ1-2; D may be TRBD1 (6 bases). V shed 5 bases and J shed 6 bases, with 22 bases lying between them. The CDR3 sequence is 16 residues long. The germline gives CDR1 SGHTA, CDR2 FQGNSA. CDR3 nucleotide sequence: TGTGCCAGCAGCCAGATGGCCGGGACACTTACTCATGGCTACACCTTC. This gives the protein CASSQMAGTLTHGYTF.

The gene calls are TRBV28 and TRBJ2-5, with 8 nucleotides matching TRBD1. CDR3 length equals 15 residues. Germline V CDR1 and CDR2: MDHEN, SYDVKM. The trim removed 6 bases at V and 2 bases at J, leaving 8 bases unmatched. The CDR3 sequence: CASSPQGAEQETQYF. CDR3 sequence (DNA): TGTGCCAGCAGCCCCCAGGGGGCTGAGCAAGAGACCCAGTACTTC.

The rearrangement links TRBV19 to TRBJ2-1; 7 bases are a match to TRBD1. This CDR3 has 15 amino acids. Trimming at V came to 5 bases and at J to 3 bases, leaving 7 bases not matched to a gene. Germline V gene sequence: CDR1 LNHDA, CDR2 SQIVND (reference sequence). CDR3 sequence: CASSPRQGHYNEQFF. CDR3 nucleotides: TGTGCCAGTAGTCCCCGACAGGGACACTACAATGAGCAGTTCTTC.

This chain links TRBV9 with TRBJ1-3; D is unclear. This CDR3 is 13 amino acids long. Trimming removed 4 bases from V and 4 bases from J, with 9 bases in between. Looked up from germline, CDR1 is SGDLS and CDR2 is YYNGEE. CDR3 in amino acids: CASSPTLGNTIYF. The CDR3 coding sequence is TGTGCCAGCAGCCCTACGCTCGGAAACACCATATATTTT.

J is TRBJ2-2 and V is TRBV6-5, with 7 bases that match TRBD2. The germline V gene encodes CDR1 MNHEY and CDR2 SVGAGI. J lost 5 bases, V lost 2 bases, and 5 bases had no gene match. CDR3 length: 15 amino acids. CDR3 sequence reads: CASSYGGGGTGELFF. The CDR3 DNA reads as TGTGCCAGCAGTTACGGCGGGGGAGGTACCGGGGAGCTGTTTTTT.

This rearrangement joins TRBV11-2 to TRBJ2-1; D is perhaps TRBD1 (5 bases). Trimming removed 5 bases at V and 4 bases at J, with 21 bases between. CDR1 and CDR2 from the germline V gene are SGHAT and FQNNGV. The CDR3 consists of 17 residues. CDR3: CASSPQPTGRAYNEQFF. The CDR3, as DNA: TGTGCCAGCAGCCCACAACCCACAGGAAGAGCGTACAATGAGCAGTTCTTC.

Of note for this clone: In the same sample, other DNA sequences code for this CDR3. This chain connects TRBV5-1 to TRBJ1-1; TRBD1 is a possible D gene (6 bases). The CDR3 runs to 13 residues. The ends were cut back, 5 bases at V and 1 base at J, with 9 bases in the middle. CDR1 and CDR2 (germline): SGHRS, YFSETQ. CDR3 residues: CASSPGANTEAFF. In DNA form, the CDR3 reads TGCGCCAGCAGTCCAGGGGCGAACACTGAAGCTTTCTTT.

The V call is TRBV4-1, the J call TRBJ1-5, with 7 bases identical to TRBD1. CDR3 size: 14 residues. Germline trimming cut 2 bases from V and 13 bases from J; bases unmatched to any gene: 11. The germline CDR1 and CDR2 sequences are MGHRA and YSYEKL. CDR3 amino acids: CASSQILKTGEQHF. Written as DNA, the CDR3 is TGCGCCAGCAGCCAAATATTAAAAACAGGGGAACAGCATTTT.

CDR3 loop: CASSSGVWGYTF. CDR3 sequence (DNA): TGCGCCAGCAGCTCCGGGGTGTGGGGCTACACCTTC. The chain is built from TRBV5-1 and TRBJ1-2, with D unresolved. The CDR3 sequence is 12 residues long. Germline assignment: CDR1 SGHRS and CDR2 YFSETQ. V was trimmed by 3 bases and J by 8 bases, leaving 11 bases between them. Full variable domain (remainder filled in from reference TRBV5-1 and TRBJ1-2): KAGVTQTPRYLIKTRGQQVTLSCSPISGHRSVSWYQQTPGQGLQFLFEYFSETQRNKGNFPGRFSGRQFSNSRSEMNVSTLELGDSALYLCASSSGVWGYTFGSGTRLTVV.

The V and J genes are TRBV24-1 and TRBJ2-2, with 8 bases identical to TRBD1. CDR1 KGHDR and CDR2 SFDVKD come from the germline V gene. After removal of 0 bases from V and 0 bases from J, the junction contained 2 bases not matched to a gene. This CDR3 comprises 17 residues. Written as DNA, the CDR3 is TGTGCCACCAGTGATTTGGGGGACAGGTCGAACACCGGGGAGCTGTTTTTT. This sequence encodes CATSDLGDRSNTGELFF.

The chain combines TRBV10-3 with TRBJ2-2; TRBD1 matches at 12 bases. After removal of 6 bases from V and 3 bases from J, the junction contained 5 bases not matched to a gene. Germline V lookup: CDR1 ENHRY, CDR2 SYGVKD. CDR3 length: 16 residues. The CDR3 DNA reads as TGTGCCATCAGAACCGGGACAGGGGGCTACACCGGGGAGCTGTTTTTT. Protein: CAIRTGTGGYTGELFF.

V usage is TRBV7-2 and J usage is TRBJ2-7; 9 bases align to TRBD1. V lost 5 bases and J lost 1; bases outside the gene matches: 3. Germline CDR1 reads SGHTA; CDR2 reads FQGNSA. This CDR3 has 14 residues. The CDR3 region is CASSTDRGSYEQYF. The CDR3 nucleotides read TGTGCCAGCAGCACCGACAGGGGGTCCTACGAGCAGTACTTC.

V is TRBV7-2 and J is TRBJ2-7, with TRBD2 identical over 11 bases. Germline values: CDR1 SGHTA, CDR2 FQGNSA. CDR3 length equals 15 residues. The V and J ends lost 5 bases and 3 bases, in that order; junction bases with no gene match: 6. The CDR3 reads CASSDGTSGYYEQYF. The CDR3 DNA follows: TGTGCCAGCAGCGATGGGACTAGCGGATACTACGAGCAGTACTTC.

V is TRBV30 and J is TRBJ1-5; weak D call: TRBD1 (5 bases). V lost 4 bases and J 0 bases, leaving 16 bases between the germline ends. Per the germline V gene, CDR1 is GTSNPN and CDR2 is SVGIG (reference sequence). The CDR3 is made up of 16 amino acids. CDR3 residues: CAWNAGPIYSNQPQHF. CDR3 in DNA: TGTGCCTGGAACGCAGGGCCCATCTATAGCAATCAGCCCCAGCATTTT. Drawing the rest from reference TRBV30 and TRBJ1-5, the complete variable domain is SQTIHQWPATLVQPVGSPLSLECTVEGTSNPNLYWYRQAAGRGLQLLFYSVGIGQISSEVPQNLSASRPQDRQFILSSKKLLLSDSGFYLCAWNAGPIYSNQPQHFGDGTRLSIL.

The chain combines TRBV15 with TRBJ1-1; 7 bases align to TRBD1. Trimming took 0 bases from V and 4 from J; bases not matched to a gene: 8. This CDR3 has 16 amino acids. Per the germline V gene, CDR1 is LNHNV and CDR2 is YYDKDF (reference sequence). The CDR3 region has the DNA TGTGCCACCAGCAGAGATATCGACAGGGACGGCACTGAAGCTTTCTTT. This translates into CATSRDIDRDGTEAFF.

This clone was seen a handful of times. The V and J genes are TRBV9 and TRBJ2-5; unclear D gene. The ends were cut back, 2 bases at V and 5 bases at J, with 13 bases in the middle. This CDR3 is built from 14 residues. Per germline, CDR1 SGDLS and CDR2 YYNGEE. In nucleotides, the CDR3 is TGTGCCAGCAGCGTGGGCCGTACGTCGGAGACCCAGTACTTC. Residues: CASSVGRTSETQYF.

The chain is built from TRBV9 and TRBJ1-6, with D perhaps matching TRBD1 (6 bases). This CDR3 comprises 15 residues. Germline V gives CDR1 SGDLS, CDR2 YYNGEE. Trimming cost V 0 bases and J 7 bases, with 11 bases left between them. In DNA, the CDR3 is TGTGCCAGCAGCGTAGATCAGGGGTTGAATTCACCCCTCCACTTT. Translated: CASSVDQGLNSPLHF.